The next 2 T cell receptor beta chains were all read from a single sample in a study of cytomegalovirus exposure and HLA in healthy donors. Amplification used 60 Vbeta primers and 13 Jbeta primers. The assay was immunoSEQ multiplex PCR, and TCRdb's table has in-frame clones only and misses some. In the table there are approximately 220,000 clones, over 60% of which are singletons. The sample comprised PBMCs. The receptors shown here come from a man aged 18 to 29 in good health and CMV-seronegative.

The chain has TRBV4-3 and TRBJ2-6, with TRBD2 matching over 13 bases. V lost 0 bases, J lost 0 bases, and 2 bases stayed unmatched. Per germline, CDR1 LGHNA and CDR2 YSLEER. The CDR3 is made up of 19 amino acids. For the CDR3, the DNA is TGCGCCAGCAGCCAAGAGGGACTAGCGGGGTCCTCTGGGGCCAACGTCCTGACTTTC. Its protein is CASSQEGLAGSSGANVLTF.

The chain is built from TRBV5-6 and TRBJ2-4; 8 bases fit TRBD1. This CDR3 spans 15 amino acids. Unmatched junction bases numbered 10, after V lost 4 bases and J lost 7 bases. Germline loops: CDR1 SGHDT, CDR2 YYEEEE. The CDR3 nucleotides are TGTGCCAGCAGCCAGCCGGGACAGGCTGCGAACATTCAGTACTTC. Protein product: CASSQPGQAANIQYF.